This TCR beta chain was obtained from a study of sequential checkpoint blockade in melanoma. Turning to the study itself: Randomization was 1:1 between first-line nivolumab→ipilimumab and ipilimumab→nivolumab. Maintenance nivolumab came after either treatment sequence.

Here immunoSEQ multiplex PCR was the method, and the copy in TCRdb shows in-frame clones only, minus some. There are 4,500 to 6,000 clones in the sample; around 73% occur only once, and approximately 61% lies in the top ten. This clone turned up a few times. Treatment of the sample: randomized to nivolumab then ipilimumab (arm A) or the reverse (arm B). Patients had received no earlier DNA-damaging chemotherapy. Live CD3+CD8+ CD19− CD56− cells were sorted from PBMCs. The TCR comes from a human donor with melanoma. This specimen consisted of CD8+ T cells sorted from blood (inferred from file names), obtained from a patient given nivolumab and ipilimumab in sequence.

The CDR3 loop reads CASSFGSYSSYEQYF. The CDR3 region has the DNA TGCGCCAGCAGCTTTGGGAGTTACAGCTCCTACGAGCAGTACTTC. The chain is built from TRBV4-3 and TRBJ2-7; D is perhaps TRBD2 (5 bases). CDR3 length: 15 amino acids. V shed 5 bases and J shed 0 bases, with 14 bases lying between them. Germline V CDR1 and CDR2: LGHNA, YSLEER.